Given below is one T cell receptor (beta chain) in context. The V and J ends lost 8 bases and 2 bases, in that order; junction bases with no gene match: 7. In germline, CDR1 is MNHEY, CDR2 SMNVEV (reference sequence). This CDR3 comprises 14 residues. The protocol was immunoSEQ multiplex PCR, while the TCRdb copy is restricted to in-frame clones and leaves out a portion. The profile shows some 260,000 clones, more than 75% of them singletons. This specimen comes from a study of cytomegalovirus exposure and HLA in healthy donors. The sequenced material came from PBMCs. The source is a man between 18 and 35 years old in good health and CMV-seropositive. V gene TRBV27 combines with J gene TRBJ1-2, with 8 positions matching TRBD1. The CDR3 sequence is CASAYRGGNYGYTF. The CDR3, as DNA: TGTGCCAGCGCCTACAGGGGGGGCAACTATGGCTACACCTTC.